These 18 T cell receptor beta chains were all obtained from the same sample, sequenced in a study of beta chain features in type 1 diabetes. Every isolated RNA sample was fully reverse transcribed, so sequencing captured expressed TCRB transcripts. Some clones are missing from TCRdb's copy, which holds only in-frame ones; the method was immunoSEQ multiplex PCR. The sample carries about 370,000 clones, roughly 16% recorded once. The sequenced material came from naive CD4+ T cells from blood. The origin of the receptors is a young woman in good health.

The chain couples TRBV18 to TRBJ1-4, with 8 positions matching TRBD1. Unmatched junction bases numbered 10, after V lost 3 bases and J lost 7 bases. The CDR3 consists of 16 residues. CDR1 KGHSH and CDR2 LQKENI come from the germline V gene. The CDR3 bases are TGTGCCAGCTCACCTTCGTTAGGACAGGGATCTGAAAAACTGTTTTTT. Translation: CASSPSLGQGSEKLFF.

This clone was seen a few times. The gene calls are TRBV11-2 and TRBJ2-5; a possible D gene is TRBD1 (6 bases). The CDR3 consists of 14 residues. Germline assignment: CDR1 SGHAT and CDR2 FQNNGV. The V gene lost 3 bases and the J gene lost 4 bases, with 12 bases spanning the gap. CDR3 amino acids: CASSFLRGRETQYF. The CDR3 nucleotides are TGTGCCAGCAGCTTCCTCAGGGGAAGAGAGACCCAGTACTTC.

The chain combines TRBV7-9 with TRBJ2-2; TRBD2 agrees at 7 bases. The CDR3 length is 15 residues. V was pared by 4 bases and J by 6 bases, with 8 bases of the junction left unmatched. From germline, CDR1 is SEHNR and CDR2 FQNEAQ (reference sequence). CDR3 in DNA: TGTGCCAGCAGCTACCAGGGACTACAATCCGGGGAGCTGTTTTTT. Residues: CASSYQGLQSGELFF. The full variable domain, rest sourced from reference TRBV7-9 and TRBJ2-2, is DTGVSQNPRHKITKRGQNVTFRCDPISEHNRLYWYRQTLGQGPEFLTYFQNEAQLEKSRLLSDRFSAERPKGSFSTLEIQRTEQGDSAMYLCASSYQGLQSGELFFGEGSRLTVL.

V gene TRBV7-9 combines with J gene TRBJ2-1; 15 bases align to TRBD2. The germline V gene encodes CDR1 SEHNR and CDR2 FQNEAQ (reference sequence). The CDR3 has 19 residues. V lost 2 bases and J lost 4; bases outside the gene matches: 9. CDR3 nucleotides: TGTGCCAGCAGCTTAAAATTCGGGACTAGCGGGGGGACATACAATGAGCAGTTCTTC. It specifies CASSLKFGTSGGTYNEQFF.

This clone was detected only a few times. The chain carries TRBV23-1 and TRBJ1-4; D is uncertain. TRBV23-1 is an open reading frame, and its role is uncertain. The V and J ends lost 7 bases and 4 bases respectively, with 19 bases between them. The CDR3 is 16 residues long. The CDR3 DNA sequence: TGCGCCAGCAACTTAGAGGGCCTTGGGCATAATGAAAAACTGTTTTTT. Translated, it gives CASNLEGLGHNEKLFF.

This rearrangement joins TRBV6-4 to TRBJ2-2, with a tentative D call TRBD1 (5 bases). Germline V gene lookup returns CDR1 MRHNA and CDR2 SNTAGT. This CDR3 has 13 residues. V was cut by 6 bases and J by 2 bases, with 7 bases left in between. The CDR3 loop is CASSRENTGELFF. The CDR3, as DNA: TGTGCCAGCAGCAGGGAAAACACCGGGGAGCTGTTTTTT.

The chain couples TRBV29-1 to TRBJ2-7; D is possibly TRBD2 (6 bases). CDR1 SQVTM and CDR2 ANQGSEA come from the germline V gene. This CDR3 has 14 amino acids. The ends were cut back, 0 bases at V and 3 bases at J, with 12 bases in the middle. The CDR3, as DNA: TGCAGCGTTGAAGAGGCGGGGCCTAACTACGAGCAGTACTTC. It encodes CSVEEAGPNYEQYF.

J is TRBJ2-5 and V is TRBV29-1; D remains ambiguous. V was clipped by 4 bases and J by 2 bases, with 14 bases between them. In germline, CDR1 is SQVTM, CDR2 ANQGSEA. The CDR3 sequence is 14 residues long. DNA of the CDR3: TGCAGCGTTGTCGCGGAGACCCATCAAGAGACCCAGTACTTC. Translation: CSVVAETHQETQYF.

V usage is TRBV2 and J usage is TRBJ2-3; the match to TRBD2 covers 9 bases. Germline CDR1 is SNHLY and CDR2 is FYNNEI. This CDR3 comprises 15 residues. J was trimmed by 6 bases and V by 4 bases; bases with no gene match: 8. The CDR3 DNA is TGTGCCAGCAGTGCTGCTCGTAGCGGGAGTGATACGCAGTATTTT. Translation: CASSAARSGSDTQYF.

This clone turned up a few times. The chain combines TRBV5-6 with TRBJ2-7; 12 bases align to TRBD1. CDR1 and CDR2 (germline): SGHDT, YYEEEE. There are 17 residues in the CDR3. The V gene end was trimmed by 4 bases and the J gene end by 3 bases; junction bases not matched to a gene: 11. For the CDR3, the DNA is TGTGCCAGCAGCCAACGGGGACAGGGGGCCTTCAGCTACGAGCAGTACTTC. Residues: CASSQRGQGAFSYEQYF.

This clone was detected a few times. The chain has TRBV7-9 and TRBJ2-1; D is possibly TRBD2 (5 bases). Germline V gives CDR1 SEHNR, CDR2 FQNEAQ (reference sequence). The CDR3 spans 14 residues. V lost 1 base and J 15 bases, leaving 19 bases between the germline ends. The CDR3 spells CASSLGTSTRRPFF. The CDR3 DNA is TGTGCCAGCAGCTTAGGGACTTCTACCCGGCGGCCGTTCTTC. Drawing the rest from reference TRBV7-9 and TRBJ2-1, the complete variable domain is DTGVSQNPRHKITKRGQNVTFRCDPISEHNRLYWYRQTLGQGPEFLTYFQNEAQLEKSRLLSDRFSAERPKGSFSTLEIQRTEQGDSAMYLCASSLGTSTRRPFFGPGTRLTVL.

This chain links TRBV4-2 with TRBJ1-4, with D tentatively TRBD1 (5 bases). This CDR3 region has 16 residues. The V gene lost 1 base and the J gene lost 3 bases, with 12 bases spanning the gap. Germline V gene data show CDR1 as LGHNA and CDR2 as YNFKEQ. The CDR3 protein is CASSQVGGTANEKLFF. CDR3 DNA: TGTGCCAGCAGCCAAGTAGGAGGGACTGCTAATGAAAAACTGTTTTTT.

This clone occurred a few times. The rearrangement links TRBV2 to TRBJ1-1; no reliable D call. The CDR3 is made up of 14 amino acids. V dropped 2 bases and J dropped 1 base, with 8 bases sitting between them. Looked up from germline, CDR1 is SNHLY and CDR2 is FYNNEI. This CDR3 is CASSELGRNTEAFF. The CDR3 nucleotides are TGTGCCAGCAGTGAATTGGGCAGGAACACTGAAGCTTTCTTT.

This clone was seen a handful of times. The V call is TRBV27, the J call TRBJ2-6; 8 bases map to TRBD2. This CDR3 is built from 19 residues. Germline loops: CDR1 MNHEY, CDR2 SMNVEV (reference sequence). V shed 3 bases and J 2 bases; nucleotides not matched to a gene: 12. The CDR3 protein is CASSFYGTRGSPGANVLTF. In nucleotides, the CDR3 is TGTGCCAGCAGTTTTTATGGGACTAGAGGGTCCCCTGGGGCCAACGTCCTGACTTTC.

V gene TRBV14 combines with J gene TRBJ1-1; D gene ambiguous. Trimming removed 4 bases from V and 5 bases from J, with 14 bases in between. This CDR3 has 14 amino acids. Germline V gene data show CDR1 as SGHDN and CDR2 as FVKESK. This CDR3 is CASSPGTLGTEAFF. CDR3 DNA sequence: TGTGCCAGCAGCCCAGGAACACTGGGTACTGAAGCTTTCTTT.

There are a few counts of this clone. The CDR3 DNA sequence: TGTGCTAGTGGTTTTGGGCAGGTCACCGATACGCAGTATTTT. Translated: CASGFGQVTDTQYF. This rearrangement joins TRBV12-5 to TRBJ2-3; D unresolved. The V gene's germline CDR1 is LGHNT and CDR2 FRNRAP. This CDR3 has 14 amino acids. The ends were cut back, 3 bases at V and 6 bases at J, with 13 bases in the middle.

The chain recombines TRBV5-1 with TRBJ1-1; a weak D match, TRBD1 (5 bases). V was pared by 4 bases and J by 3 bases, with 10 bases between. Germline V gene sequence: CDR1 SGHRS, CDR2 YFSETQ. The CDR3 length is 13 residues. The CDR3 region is CASSTSQDTEAFF. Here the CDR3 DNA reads TGCGCCAGCAGCACGTCACAGGACACTGAAGCTTTCTTT.

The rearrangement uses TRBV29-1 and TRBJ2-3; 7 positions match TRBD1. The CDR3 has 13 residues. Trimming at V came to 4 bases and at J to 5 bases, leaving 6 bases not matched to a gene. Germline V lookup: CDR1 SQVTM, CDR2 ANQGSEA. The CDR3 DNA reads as TGCAGCGTTGCAAGGGGGCCGGGAGATACGCAGTATTTT. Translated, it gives CSVARGPGDTQYF.